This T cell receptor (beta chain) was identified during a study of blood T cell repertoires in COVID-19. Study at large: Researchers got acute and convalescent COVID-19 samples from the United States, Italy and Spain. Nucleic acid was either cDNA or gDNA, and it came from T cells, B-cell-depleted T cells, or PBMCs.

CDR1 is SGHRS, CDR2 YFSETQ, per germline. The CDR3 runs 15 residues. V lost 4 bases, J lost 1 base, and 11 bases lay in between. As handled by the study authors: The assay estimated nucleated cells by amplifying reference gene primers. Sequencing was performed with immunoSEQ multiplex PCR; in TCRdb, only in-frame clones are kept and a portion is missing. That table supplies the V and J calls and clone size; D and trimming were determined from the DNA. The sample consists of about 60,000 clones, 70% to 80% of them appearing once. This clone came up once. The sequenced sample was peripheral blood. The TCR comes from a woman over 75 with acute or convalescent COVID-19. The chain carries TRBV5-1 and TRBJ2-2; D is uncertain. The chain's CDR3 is CASSPLPENTGELFF. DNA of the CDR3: TGCGCCAGCAGCCCTTTGCCAGAGAACACCGGGGAGCTGTTTTTT.